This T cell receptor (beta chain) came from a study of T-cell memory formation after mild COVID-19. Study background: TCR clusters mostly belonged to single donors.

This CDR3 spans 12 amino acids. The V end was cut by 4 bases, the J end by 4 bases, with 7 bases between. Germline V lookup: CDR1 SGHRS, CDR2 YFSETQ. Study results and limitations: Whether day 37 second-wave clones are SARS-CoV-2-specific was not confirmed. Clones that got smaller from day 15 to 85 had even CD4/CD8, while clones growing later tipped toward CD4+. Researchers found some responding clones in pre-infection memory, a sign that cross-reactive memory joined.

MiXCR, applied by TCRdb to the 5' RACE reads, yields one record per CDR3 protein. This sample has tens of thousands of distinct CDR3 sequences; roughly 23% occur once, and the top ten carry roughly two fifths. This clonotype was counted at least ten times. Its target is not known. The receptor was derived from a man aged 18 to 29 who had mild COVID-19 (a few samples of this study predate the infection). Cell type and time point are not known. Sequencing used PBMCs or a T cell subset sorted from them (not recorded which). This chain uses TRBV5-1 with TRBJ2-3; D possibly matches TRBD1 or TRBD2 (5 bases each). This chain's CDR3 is CASSPGPDTQYF. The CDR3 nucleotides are TGCGCCAGCAGCCCGGGGCCAGATACGCAGTATTTT.